One sample yielded the 26 T cell receptor beta chains listed below, sequenced in a study of blood T cell repertoires in COVID-19. Generated by immunoSEQ multiplex PCR, the TCRdb table keeps only in-frame clones and is missing some. Of around 60,000 clones in the sample, 70% to 80% are singletons; the top ten hold 20% to 25%. Sequenced input: peripheral blood. These receptors originate from a man older than 75 with active or convalescent COVID-19.

CDR3 amino acids: CASSQAVTLASTDTQYF. The CDR3 nucleotides are TGTGCCAGCAGCCAAGCTGTGACGCTAGCGAGCACAGATACGCAGTATTTT. The chain uses TRBV3-1 (or the pseudogene TRBV3-2) and TRBJ2-3, with a weak D call TRBD2 (6 bases). Germline values: CDR1 LGHDT, CDR2 YNNKEL (reference sequence). V lost 1 base and J 0 bases, leaving 14 bases between the germline ends. CDR3 length: 17 residues.

The chain combines TRBV9 with TRBJ2-3, with D perhaps matching TRBD2 (6 bases). CDR1 and CDR2 (germline): SGDLS, YYNGEE. Trimming removed 4 bases at V and 5 bases at J, with 11 bases between. This CDR3 is built from 13 residues. CDR3 nucleotide sequence: TGTGCCAGCAGCTGGGGGGAGAAAGATACGCAGTATTTT. This encodes CASSWGEKDTQYF.

The V call is TRBV6-5, the J call TRBJ1-1, with no clear D. The CDR3 is made up of 14 amino acids. With 8 bases removed from V and 4 bases from J, the gap between germline ends came to 17 bases. Germline V gene lookup returns CDR1 MNHEY and CDR2 SVGAGI. This CDR3 is CASGPMMGSTEAFF. CDR3 DNA sequence: TGTGCCAGCGGTCCTATGATGGGCAGCACTGAAGCTTTCTTT.

As DNA, the CDR3 is TGTGCCAGTAGTATAGCGCGGATTGGTTACGAGCAGTACTTC. As protein: CASSIARIGYEQYF. V and J are TRBV19 and TRBJ2-7; D uncertain. The V end was cut by 1 base, the J end by 4 bases, with 11 bases between. The CDR3 spans 14 residues. Germline lookup yields CDR1 LNHDA and CDR2 SQIVND (reference sequence). Based on the CDR3 plus reference TRBV19 and TRBJ2-7, the full variable domain is DGGITQSPKYLFRKEGQNVTLSCEQNLNHDAMYWYRQDPGQGLRLIYYSQIVNDFQKGDIAEGYSVSREKKESFPLTVTSAQKNPTAFYLCASSIARIGYEQYFGPGTRLTVT.

The CDR3 here is CATSITSPSTGELFF. For the CDR3, the DNA is TGTGCCACCAGCATTACTAGCCCTTCGACCGGGGAGCTGTTTTTT. The chain couples TRBV15 to TRBJ2-2, with a tentative D call TRBD2 (6 bases). There are 15 residues in the CDR3. Germline CDR1 is LNHNV and CDR2 is YYDKDF (reference sequence). The ends were cut back, 4 bases at V and 5 bases at J, with 14 bases in the middle.

This clone was counted once. The V call is TRBV2, the J call TRBJ1-5; a possible D gene is TRBD1 (6 bases). V was pared by 4 bases and J by 8 bases, with 18 bases between. CDR1 is SNHLY and CDR2 is FYNNEI in the germline V gene. CDR3 length: 15 residues. CDR3 coding DNA: TGTGCCAGCAGTGCTGGGACGGGACACGGGAAGCCCCAGCATTTT. Its protein product is CASSAGTGHGKPQHF.

The chain employs TRBV14 and TRBJ2-3; the D is unclear. Germline CDR1 and CDR2: SGHDN and FVKESK. V gave up 2 bases and J gave up 6 bases, with 21 bases separating them. The CDR3 spans 17 residues. The CDR3 coding sequence is TGTGCCAGCAGCCAACTGAAAGATAGTTGGGCAGGCGATACGCAGTATTTT. Translation: CASSQLKDSWAGDTQYF.

In this sample, this clone turned up a few times. Because it lacks the conserved phenylalanine or tryptophan at the end, this CDR3 is likely a read error. The DNA is left out, because the CDR3 cannot be placed on it with certainty; the CDR3 is given as TCRdb lists it. The chain has TRBV20-1 and TRBJ1-1; the table's D call, TRBD1, has no DNA check behind it. The CDR3 contains 8 residues when both ends are counted. Germline V gives CDR1 DFQATT, CDR2 SNEGSKA (reference sequence). Here the CDR3 reads CSAKPGQC.

The genes are TRBV19 and TRBJ2-1; TRBD1 agrees at 9 bases. The CDR3 consists of 17 residues. CDR1 and CDR2 from the germline V gene are LNHDA and SQIVND (reference sequence). J lost 5 bases, V lost 6 bases, and 14 bases had no gene match. The CDR3 region has the DNA TGTGCCAGTAGGTCCGGGACAGGGAGGGGGACCAACAATGAGCAGTTCTTC. This gives the protein CASRSGTGRGTNNEQFF.

V and J are TRBV12-3 or TRBV12-4 and TRBJ2-7; D might be TRBD2 (7 bases). Trimming removed 6 bases at V and 6 bases at J, with 15 bases between. The CDR3 sequence is 13 residues long. CDR3 DNA sequence: TGTGCCAGCAGCACAAAAGGGGGGGGCGAGCAGTACTTC. Translating gives CASSTKGGGEQYF.

The V call is TRBV3-1 (or the pseudogene TRBV3-2), the J call TRBJ2-5; D might be TRBD1 (5 bases). Germline loops: CDR1 LGHDT, CDR2 YNNKEL (reference sequence). The CDR3 is 14 residues long. V shed 1 base and J shed 2 bases, with 8 bases lying between them. In DNA form, the CDR3 reads TGTGCCAGCAGCCAAGCTACAGGACAAGAGACCCAGTACTTC. Its translation is CASSQATGQETQYF.

V is TRBV28 and J is TRBJ1-1; 10 nucleotides line up with TRBD1. CDR1 is MDHEN, CDR2 SYDVKM, per germline. The CDR3 is 13 amino acids. J lost 13 bases, V lost 2 bases, and 7 bases had no gene match. CDR3 residues: CASSLQDRGRVFF. The DNA for the CDR3 is TGTGCCAGCAGTTTACAAGACAGGGGGCGGGTTTTCTTT. Together with reference TRBV28 and TRBJ1-1, the CDR3 gives the full variable domain: DVKVTQSSRYLVKRTGEKVFLECVQDMDHENMFWYRQDPGLGLRLIYFSYDVKMKEKGDIPEGYSVSREKKERFSLILESASTNQTSMYLCASSLQDRGRVFFGQGTRLTVV.

The chain employs TRBV4-1 and TRBJ2-2; 8 bases line up with TRBD2. This CDR3 is 16 amino acids long. Germline-derived CDR1 and CDR2 are MGHRA and YSYEKL. The ends lost 0 bases at V and 6 bases at J; junction bases unmatched: 6. The CDR3 DNA follows: TGCGCCAGCAGCCAAGAGTCCGGGAGGGTTGCCGGGGAGCTGTTTTTT. This sequence encodes CASSQESGRVAGELFF.

The V call is TRBV6-5, the J call TRBJ2-7, with 7 bases matching TRBD2. CDR1 and CDR2 (germline): MNHEY, SVGAGI. Unmatched junction bases numbered 14, after V lost 8 bases and J lost 7 bases. This CDR3 contains 14 residues. The CDR3 bases are TGTGCCAGCTCCGATCTTGGGGGGGGTCGGGAGCAGTACTTC. Amino acid sequence: CASSDLGGGREQYF.

The chain uses TRBV5-1 and TRBJ1-1; 7 bases map to TRBD1. V lost 4 bases, J lost 2 bases, and 11 bases stayed unmatched. CDR3 length: 16 amino acids. Germline V gives CDR1 SGHRS, CDR2 YFSETQ. CDR3 loop: CASSETPGGKNTEAFF. In nucleotides, the CDR3 is TGCGCCAGCAGCGAGACCCCAGGGGGGAAAAACACTGAAGCTTTCTTT.

The rearrangement links TRBV30 to TRBJ2-7; a weak D match, TRBD2 (5 bases). Germline assignment: CDR1 GTSNPN and CDR2 SVGIG (reference sequence). V lost 1 base and J 1 base, leaving 14 bases between the germline ends. The CDR3 has 15 amino acids. CDR3 in amino acids: CAWSGFSGISYEQYF. CDR3 in DNA: TGTGCCTGGAGTGGTTTTTCGGGGATTTCCTACGAGCAGTACTTC. The whole variable domain, remainder taken from reference TRBV30 and TRBJ2-7, is SQTIHQWPATLVQPVGSPLSLECTVEGTSNPNLYWYRQAAGRGLQLLFYSVGIGQISSEVPQNLSASRPQDRQFILSSKKLLLSDSGFYLCAWSGFSGISYEQYFGPGTRLTVT.

This rearrangement joins TRBV12-5 to TRBJ1-4; TRBD1 might be the D (5 bases). The CDR3 loop spans 14 amino acids. The germline V gene encodes CDR1 LGHNT and CDR2 FRNRAP. The V end lost 6 bases, the J end lost 4 bases, and 12 bases lay between the germline ends. The CDR3 loop is CASGDTGYNEKLFF. CDR3 nucleotide sequence: TGTGCTAGTGGAGACACAGGCTATAATGAAAAACTGTTTTTT.

The chain links TRBV19 to TRBJ1-2; D gene uncertain. Trimming pared 5 bases from V and 6 bases from J, leaving 10 bases between. Germline V CDR1 and CDR2: LNHDA, SQIVND (reference sequence). The CDR3 length is 12 residues. CDR3 sequence reads: CASSQDYNGYTF. The CDR3 DNA sequence: TGTGCCAGTAGTCAGGACTACAATGGCTACACCTTC.

The chain links TRBV27 to TRBJ1-1; unclear D gene. CDR1 and CDR2 (germline): MNHEY, SMNVEV (reference sequence). The CDR3 consists of 14 residues. V was trimmed by 2 bases and J by 6 bases, leaving 13 bases between them. The CDR3 DNA reads TGTGCCAGCAGTTTAAATCAGGTTTCGGCTGAAGCTTTCTTT. This sequence encodes CASSLNQVSAEAFF.

The rearrangement links TRBV29-1 to TRBJ1-4; 10 nucleotides agree with TRBD1. Germline assignment: CDR1 SQVTM and CDR2 ANQGSEA. This CDR3 is built from 14 residues. With V trimmed by 2 bases and J by 7 bases, 4 bases remained unmatched. The CDR3 DNA sequence: TGCAGCGTTGAAATGGGACAGGGGACTGAAAAACTGTTTTTT. Translation gives CSVEMGQGTEKLFF.

In nucleotides, the CDR3 is TGTGCCAGCAGCCAAGACGGGAACATTCAGTACTTC. As protein: CASSQDGNIQYF. V usage is TRBV7-9 and J usage is TRBJ2-4, with D uncertain. V was pared by 5 bases and J by 7 bases, with 9 bases between. CDR1 and CDR2 from the germline V gene are SEHNR and FQNEAQ (reference sequence). The CDR3 runs 12 residues.

The chain joins TRBV5-1 to TRBJ2-7, with 10 bases fitting TRBD1. The germline CDR1 and CDR2 sequences are SGHRS and YFSETQ. V dropped 5 bases and J dropped 6; count of bases not matched to a gene: 8. CDR3 size: 14 residues. The CDR3 DNA sequence: TGCGCCAGCAGTTCCGGACAGGGGGAAGGCGAGCAGTACTTC. This translates into CASSSGQGEGEQYF.

This chain joins TRBV27 and TRBJ1-2; 8 nucleotides line up with TRBD1. The CDR3 has 17 residues. The germline CDR1 and CDR2 sequences are MNHEY and SMNVEV (reference sequence). Trimming cost V 4 bases and J 8 bases; bases outside gene matches: 18. The CDR3 DNA reads TGTGCCAGCAGTTCACCGATAGGACAGGGCAATTTTAGGGGCTACACCTTC. This gives the protein CASSSPIGQGNFRGYTF.

J is TRBJ1-1 and V is TRBV2; D not resolved. V was shortened by 7 bases and J by 0 bases, with 9 bases between the two germline ends. Germline CDR1 and CDR2: SNHLY and FYNNEI. The CDR3 has 13 amino acids. CDR3 DNA sequence: TGTGCCAGCAATATCGTAGTGAACACTGAAGCTTTCTTT. It yields the protein CASNIVVNTEAFF.

The V gene is TRBV2, the J gene TRBJ1-2, with D hard to call. V shed 4 bases and J shed 9 bases, with 18 bases lying between them. Germline V gene data show CDR1 as SNHLY and CDR2 as FYNNEI. The CDR3 consists of 14 residues. Written as DNA, the CDR3 is TGTGCCAGCAGTGGTATAAGAGGCCTGGATAGCTACACCTTC. Translated: CASSGIRGLDSYTF.

V and J are TRBV5-1 and TRBJ1-5; tentatively, D is TRBD1 (6 bases). In germline, CDR1 is SGHRS, CDR2 YFSETQ. V lost 0 bases and J 5 bases, leaving 9 bases between the germline ends. The CDR3 has 14 amino acids. The CDR3 DNA follows: TGCGCCAGCAGCTTGGTCCCAGGGGATCAGCCCCAGCATTTT. This encodes CASSLVPGDQPQHF. The full variable domain, completed using reference TRBV5-1 and TRBJ1-5, is KAGVTQTPRYLIKTRGQQVTLSCSPISGHRSVSWYQQTPGQGLQFLFEYFSETQRNKGNFPGRFSGRQFSNSRSEMNVSTLELGDSALYLCASSLVPGDQPQHFGDGTRLSIL.